The rows below give T cell receptor beta chains drawn from one sample of a study of blood T cell repertoires in COVID-19. TCRdb keeps only in-frame clones here, not all; method: immunoSEQ multiplex PCR. The table shows approximately 35,000 clones, with approximately 85% occurring only once. Sequencing input: peripheral blood. The receptors stem from a man at least 80 years old with active COVID-19. Both conserved end residues are part of each CDR3. Each record gives: V gene, J gene, D gene, clone size, CDR3 DNA, CDR3 protein. D genes are given only for firm matches. Size is stated for part of the rows, as once, few or many counts, or as a class when the clone is expanded.

TRBV2	TRBJ2-3	TRBD2	few	TGTGCCAGCATCCTAATTCGGACTAGCGGGGGGTCTATCACAGATACGCAGTATTTT	CASILIRTSGGSITDTQYF
TRBV28	TRBJ1-1	TRBD1	.	TGTGCCAGCGTCAACTCCAGGGGGCGCGACACTGAAGCTTTCTTT	CASVNSRGRDTEAFF
TRBV27	TRBJ2-7	.	.	TGTGCCAGCAGTTTAGGCAGGCCGTACGAGCAGTACTTC	CASSLGRPYEQYF
TRBV29-1	TRBJ2-7	.	.	TGCAGCGTGGGGACTCCCTCATACGAGCAGTACTTC	CSVGTPSYEQYF
TRBV7-3	TRBJ2-3	TRBD2	.	TGTGCCAGCAGCTTTCTAGCGGGGGGGCCAATAGATACGCAGTATTTT	CASSFLAGGPIDTQYF
TRBV3-1/TRBV3-2	TRBJ2-2	.	.	TGTGCCAGCAGCCTAACCACAGGGATCGGGGAGCTGTTTTTT	CASSLTTGIGELFF
TRBV7-2	TRBJ1-1	TRBD1	.	TGTGCCAGCAGCTGGAGGGGGCAAGGTGAAGCTTTCTTT	CASSWRGQGEAFF
TRBV18	TRBJ2-1	.	.	TGTGCCAGCTCACCACCGTCAGAGGACAGTCAGTTCTTC	CASSPPSEDSQFF
TRBV12-3/TRBV12-4	TRBJ1-5	TRBD1	.	TGTGCCAGCGGACAGGGGCAAAATCAGCCCCAGCATTTT	CASGQGQNQPQHF
TRBV19	TRBJ2-7	TRBD1	.	TGTGCCACCGCGGACAGGGCCTACGAGCAGTACTTC	CATADRAYEQYF
TRBV10-3	TRBJ1-2	.	.	TGTGCCATCAGTGATGTGCAGGGGACGTCTAACTATGGCTACACCTTC	CAISDVQGTSNYGYTF
TRBV28	TRBJ1-2	.	.	TGTGCCAGCAGTTTATATGGCTCAGGGGAGAACTATGGCTACACCTTC	CASSLYGSGENYGYTF
TRBV2	TRBJ2-1	.	.	TGTGCCAGCCAAAGGGACTCCGCGGCTCTCAATGAGCAGTTCTTC	CASQRDSAALNEQFF
TRBV3-1/TRBV3-2	TRBJ2-3	TRBD2	once	TGTGCCAGCGGACTAGCGGGGGACACAGATACGCAGTATTTT	CASGLAGDTDTQYF
TRBV7-8	TRBJ1-5	.	.	TGTGCCAGCAGCCTATCCCGGCTGGGAGATAGCAATCAGCCCCAGCATTTT	CASSLSRLGDSNQPQHF
TRBV29-1	TRBJ2-3	TRBD2	.	TGCAGCGTGCGACTAGCGGGGGGGCCCGATACGCAGTATTTT	CSVRLAGGPDTQYF
TRBV2	TRBJ1-1	.	.	TGTGCCAGTCCACGGGTTGAAGCTTTCTTT	CASPRVEAFF
TRBV7-6	TRBJ2-1	TRBD2	.	TGTGCCAGCAGCCCTCTGGTAGCGGGGGCCTACAATGAGCAGTTCTTC	CASSPLVAGAYNEQFF
TRBV7-3	TRBJ1-5	.	.	TGTGCCAGCAGCCAAGCGGGGGACATCCATAGCAATCAGCCCCAGCATTTT	CASSQAGDIHSNQPQHF
TRBV5-1	TRBJ1-2	.	.	TGCGCCAGCAGCGAAGACACCTATGGCTACACCTTC	CASSEDTYGYTF
TRBV5-4	TRBJ2-3	.	.	TGTGCCAGCAGCACCGGAGCTAGCACAGATACGCAGTATTTT	CASSTGASTDTQYF
TRBV5-1	TRBJ1-1	.	.	TGCGCCAGCAGCCCTACAAGGACAAACACTGAAGCTTTCTTT	CASSPTRTNTEAFF
TRBV6-5	TRBJ1-2	TRBD1	.	TGTGCCAGCAGTTACGGGGGGACAGGCGACTATGGCTACACCTTC	CASSYGGTGDYGYTF
TRBV3-1/TRBV3-2	TRBJ2-2	.	.	TGTGCCAGCACCCGCAGAAAGGAAGCACCGGGGTTGGAGCTGTTTTTT	CASTRRKEAPGLELFF
TRBV11-2	TRBJ2-7	TRBD2	.	TGTGCCAGCAGCTTAGATCGGGCTAGCGGGGGTACCGAGCAGTACTTC	CASSLDRASGGTEQYF
TRBV5-4	TRBJ2-7	.	.	TGTGCCAGCAGCTTGAGAGCCGCGAAATACGAGCAGTACTTC	CASSLRAAKYEQYF